This is a list of T cell receptor beta chains from one sample in a study of T cell repertoires in cytomegalovirus infection. A single record per CDR3 protein comes from TCRdb applying MiXCR to the reads. This table has 200,000 or so distinct CDR3 sequences, under 25% appearing once. Specimen: PBMCs. Receptors originate from a human donor in good health (CMV status not recorded). Some clones in this sample may be carry-over from other donors' samples. Both conserved end residues are part of each CDR3. D genes are given only for firm matches. Clone size is shown for a subset of rows, as once, few, many or a class of expanded clone.

j_gene,abundance,v_gene,d_gene,CDR3aa,CDR3nt
TRBJ2-5,many,TRBV7-2,NA,CASSPKVAETQYF,TGTGCCAGCAGCCCAAAGGTGGCAGAGACCCAGTACTTC
TRBJ2-3,few,TRBV5-5,NA,CASSLGLGGADTQYF,TGTGCCAGCAGCTTGGGACTAGGGGGAGCAGATACGCAGTATTTT
TRBJ2-1,few,TRBV2,TRBD2,CASSGLAGDPYNEQFF,TGTGCCAGCAGTGGTTTAGCGGGAGATCCCTACAATGAGCAGTTCTTC
TRBJ2-1,NA,TRBV12-3/TRBV12-4,TRBD2,CASSPLAGGPTEQFF,TGTGCCAGCAGTCCATTAGCGGGAGGGCCGACTGAGCAGTTCTTC
TRBJ2-1,many,TRBV7-2,TRBD2,CAGQFVAGDWHEQFF,TGTGCCGGTCAATTCGTGGCGGGAGATTGGCATGAGCAGTTCTTC
TRBJ1-2,NA,TRBV20-1,NA,CSAIPPGGWSGYTF,TGCAGTGCTATACCCCCGGGAGGGTGGTCTGGCTACACCTTC
TRBJ1-6,NA,TRBV20-1,NA,CSAPKLGANSPLHF,TGCAGTGCCCCTAAGTTGGGGGCGAATTCACCCCTCCACTTT
TRBJ2-3,NA,TRBV5-1,NA,CASSLAGDSTDTQYF,TGCGCCAGCAGCTTGGCGGGGGATAGCACAGATACGCAGTATTTT
TRBJ2-1,NA,TRBV6-1,TRBD1,CASSSTGAATHEQFF,TGTGCCAGCAGCTCCACAGGGGCAGCTACCCATGAGCAGTTCTTC
TRBJ2-3,few,TRBV13,NA,CASSLPGGTDTQYF,TGTGCCAGCAGCCTCCCTGGTGGCACAGATACGCAGTATTTT
TRBJ2-1,few,TRBV20-1,TRBD2,CSARDLAGARWDEQFF,TGCAGTGCTAGAGATCTAGCGGGGGCCAGATGGGATGAGCAGTTCTTC
TRBJ2-5,few,TRBV5-6,NA,CASSLRNGETQYF,TGTGCCAGCAGCCTCAGGAACGGGGAGACCCAGTACTTC
TRBJ2-2,many,TRBV12-3/TRBV12-4,NA,CASSPAAGELFF,TGTGCCAGCAGCCCGGCTGCCGGGGAGCTGTTTTTT
TRBJ2-7,few,TRBV12-3/TRBV12-4,NA,CASSLSSGLGQYF,TGTGCCAGCAGTTTGTCGTCGGGTCTCGGGCAGTACTTC
TRBJ2-1,NA,TRBV14,NA,CASSPSGPTRNEQFF,TGTGCCAGCAGCCCTTCGGGGCCAACAAGGAATGAGCAGTTCTTC
TRBJ2-1,NA,TRBV4-2,NA,CASSQITGNDNEQFF,TGTGCCAGCAGCCAAATCACGGGCAATGACAATGAGCAGTTCTTC
TRBJ1-6,NA,TRBV15,NA,CATSTGSSYNSPLHF,TGTGCCACCAGCACAGGAAGCTCCTATAATTCACCCCTCCACTTT
TRBJ1-5,NA,TRBV19,TRBD1,CASSMTGTGGYSNQPQHF,TGTGCCAGTAGTATGACCGGGACAGGGGGGTATAGCAATCAGCCCCAGCATTTT
TRBJ2-7,few,TRBV7-3,NA,CASSNGYRDEQYF,TGTGCCAGCAGTAACGGGTACAGGGACGAGCAGTACTTC
TRBJ1-5,NA,TRBV20-1,NA,CSAIPRGIYQPQHF,TGCAGTGCTATTCCTCGTGGAATTTATCAGCCCCAGCATTTT
TRBJ2-1,NA,TRBV2,NA,CASTEREYNEQFF,TGTGCCAGCACTGAGCGAGAGTACAATGAGCAGTTCTTC
TRBJ2-3,NA,TRBV2,TRBD2,CASSEWRGSTDTQYF,TGTGCCAGCAGTGAATGGCGGGGGAGCACAGATACGCAGTATTTT
TRBJ2-1,NA,TRBV6-2/TRBV6-3,TRBD2,CASSYVLSGSSSYNEQFF,TGTGCCAGCAGTTACGTACTTAGCGGGAGCAGTTCCTACAATGAGCAGTTCTTC
TRBJ1-5,NA,TRBV5-5,NA,CASSSHRVDQPQHF,TGTGCCAGCAGCTCACACAGGGTAGATCAGCCCCAGCATTTT
TRBJ1-5,many,TRBV7-8,TRBD1,CASSSPGTGSYWSNQPQHF,TGTGCCAGCAGCTCGCCCGGGACAGGGTCCTATTGGAGCAATCAGCCCCAGCATTTT
TRBJ2-1,NA,TRBV5-4,TRBD2,CASSSLAGGQSAFF,TGTGCCAGCAGCTCGCTAGCGGGGGGCCAATCGGCGTTCTTC
TRBJ2-1,NA,TRBV7-3,TRBD2,CASSSDLAGGNNEQFF,TGTGCCAGCAGCTCTGACCTAGCGGGAGGAAACAATGAGCAGTTCTTC
TRBJ2-6,many,TRBV7-2,NA,CASSSGGANVLTF,TGTGCCAGCAGCTCGGGAGGGGCCAACGTCCTGACTTTC